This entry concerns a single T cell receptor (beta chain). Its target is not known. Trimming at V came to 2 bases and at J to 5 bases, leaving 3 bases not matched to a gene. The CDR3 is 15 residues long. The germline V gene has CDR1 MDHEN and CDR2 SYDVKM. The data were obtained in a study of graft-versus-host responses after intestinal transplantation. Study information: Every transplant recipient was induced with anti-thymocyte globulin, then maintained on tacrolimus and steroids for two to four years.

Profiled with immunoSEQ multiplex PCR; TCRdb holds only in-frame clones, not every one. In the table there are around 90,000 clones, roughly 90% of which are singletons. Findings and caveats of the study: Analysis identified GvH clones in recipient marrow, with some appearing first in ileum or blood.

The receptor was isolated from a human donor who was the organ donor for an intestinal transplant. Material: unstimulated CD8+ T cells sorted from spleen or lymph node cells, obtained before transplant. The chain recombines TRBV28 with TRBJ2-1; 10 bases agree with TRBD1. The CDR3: CASSLTGTGDNEQFF. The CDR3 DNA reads TGTGCCAGCAGTTTAACCGGGACAGGGGACAATGAGCAGTTCTTC. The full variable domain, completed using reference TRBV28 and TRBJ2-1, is DVKVTQSSRYLVKRTGEKVFLECVQDMDHENMFWYRQDPGLGLRLIYFSYDVKMKEKGDIPEGYSVSREKKERFSLILESASTNQTSMYLCASSLTGTGDNEQFFGPGTRLTVL.